Included here is one T cell receptor beta chain sequence, with context. V lost 0 bases and J lost 8, with 20 bases in between. Germline-derived CDR1 and CDR2 are SGHDT and YYEEEE. The CDR3 is 16 residues long. The protocol was immunoSEQ multiplex PCR, while the TCRdb copy is restricted to in-frame clones and leaves out a portion. The sample includes tens of thousands of clones, 75% to 95% of them seen just once. The record originates from a study of technical replicates of blood from a handful of donors. V and J are TRBV5-6 and TRBJ1-1; possible D gene TRBD1, 6 bases. Input material: T cells isolated from PBMCs. The TCR comes from a human donor in good health. The CDR3 region has the DNA TGTGCCAGCAGCTTGGCCCTCCTGGCGGTAGGGGGAGAAGCTTTCTTT. Encoded protein: CASSLALLAVGGEAFF.